This T cell receptor (beta chain) was sequenced for a study of T cell responses to AZD1222 COVID-19 vaccine. As for this clone: No antigen is known for it.

Sequencing was performed with immunoSEQ multiplex PCR; in TCRdb, only in-frame clones are kept and a portion is missing. Of around 140,000 clones listed, 90% to 95% are singletons. Study-level points and caveats: After the peak T cell response, and only then, were repertoires sampled. Only a handful of people who got AZD1222 tested seropositive at baseline. The sample set comprised mostly white British donors with more females, and clonal diversity was possibly underestimated.

CDR3 length equals 14 residues. Germline CDR1 and CDR2: ENHRY and SYGVKD. V dropped 4 bases and J dropped 3 bases, with 12 bases sitting between them. The chain is built from TRBV10-3 and TRBJ1-2, with TRBD1 as a possible D gene (5 bases). The sequence was collected from an adult in good health. Sequenced here: peripheral blood, sampled on day 0 of AZD1222 vaccination. CDR3 sequence (DNA): TGTGCCATCAGTGTTTCAGGGAAGGACTATGGCTACACCTTC. It codes for CAISVSGKDYGYTF.